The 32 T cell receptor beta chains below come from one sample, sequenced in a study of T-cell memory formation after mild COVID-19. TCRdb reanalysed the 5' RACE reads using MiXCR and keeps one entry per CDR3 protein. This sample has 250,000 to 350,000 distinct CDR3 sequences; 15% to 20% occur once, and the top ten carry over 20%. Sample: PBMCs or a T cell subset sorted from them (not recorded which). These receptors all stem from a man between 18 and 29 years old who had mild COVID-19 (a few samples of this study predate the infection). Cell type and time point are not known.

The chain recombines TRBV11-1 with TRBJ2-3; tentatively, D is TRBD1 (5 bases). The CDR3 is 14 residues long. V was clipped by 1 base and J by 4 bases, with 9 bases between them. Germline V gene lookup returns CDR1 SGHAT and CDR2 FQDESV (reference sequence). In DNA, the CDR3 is TGTGCCAGCAGCTTAGGGGCAGGGCCAGATACGCAGTATTTT. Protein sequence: CASSLGAGPDTQYF.

In DNA, the CDR3 is TGTGCCAGCAGTTACTCCGGGTTGGAGAACACTGAAGCTTTCTTT. It translates to CASSYSGLENTEAFF. The chain is built from TRBV6-6 and TRBJ1-1; no firm D call. There are 15 residues in the CDR3. The germline V gene encodes CDR1 MNHNY and CDR2 SVGAGI (reference sequence). V shed 0 bases and J shed 1 base, with 9 bases lying between them.

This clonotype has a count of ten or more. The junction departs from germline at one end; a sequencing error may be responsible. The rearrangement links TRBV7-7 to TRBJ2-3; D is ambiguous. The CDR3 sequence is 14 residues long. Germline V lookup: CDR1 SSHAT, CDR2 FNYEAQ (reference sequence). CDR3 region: CASSLLSSTDTQYF. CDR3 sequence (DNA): TGTGCTAGCAGCTTACTTTCTAGCACAGATACGCAGTATTTT.

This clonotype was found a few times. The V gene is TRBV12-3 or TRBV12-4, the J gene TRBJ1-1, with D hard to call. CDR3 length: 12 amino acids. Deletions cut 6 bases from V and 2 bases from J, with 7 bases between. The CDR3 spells CASSRINTEAFF. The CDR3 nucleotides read TGTGCCAGCAGCCGGATTAACACTGAAGCTTTCTTT.

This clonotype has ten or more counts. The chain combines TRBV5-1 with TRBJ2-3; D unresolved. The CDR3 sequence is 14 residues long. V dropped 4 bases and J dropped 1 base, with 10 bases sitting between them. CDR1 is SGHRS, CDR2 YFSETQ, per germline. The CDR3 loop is CASSPELGTDTQYF. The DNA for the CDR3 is TGCGCCAGCAGCCCCGAGCTAGGCACAGATACGCAGTATTTT.

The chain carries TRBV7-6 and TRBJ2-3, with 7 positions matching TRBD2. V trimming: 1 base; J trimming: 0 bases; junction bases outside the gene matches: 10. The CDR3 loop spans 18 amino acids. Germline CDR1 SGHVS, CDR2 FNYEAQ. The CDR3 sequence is CASSLVPSGSSSTDTQYF. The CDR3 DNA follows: TGTGCCAGCAGCTTAGTTCCTAGCGGAAGCTCTAGCACAGATACGCAGTATTTT.

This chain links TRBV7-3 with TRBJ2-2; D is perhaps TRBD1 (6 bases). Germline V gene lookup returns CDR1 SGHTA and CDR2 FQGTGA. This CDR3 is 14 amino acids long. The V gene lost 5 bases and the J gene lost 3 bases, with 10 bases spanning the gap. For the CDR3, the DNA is TGTGCCAGCAGCAGCGGACAGCACACCGGGGAGCTGTTTTTT. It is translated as CASSSGQHTGELFF. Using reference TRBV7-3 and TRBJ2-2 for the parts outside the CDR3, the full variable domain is GAGVSQTPSNKVTEKGKYVELRCDPISGHTALYWYRQSLGQGPEFLIYFQGTGAADDSGLPNDRFFAVRPEGSVSTLKIQRTERGDSAVYLCASSSGQHTGELFFGEGSRLTVL.

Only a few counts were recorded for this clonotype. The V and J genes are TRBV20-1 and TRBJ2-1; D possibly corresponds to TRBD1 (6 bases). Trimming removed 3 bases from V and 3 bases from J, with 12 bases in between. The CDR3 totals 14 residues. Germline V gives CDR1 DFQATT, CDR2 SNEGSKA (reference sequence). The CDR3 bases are TGCAGTGCTAGGGGGGCAGGACTCTACAATGAGCAGTTCTTC. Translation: CSARGAGLYNEQFF.

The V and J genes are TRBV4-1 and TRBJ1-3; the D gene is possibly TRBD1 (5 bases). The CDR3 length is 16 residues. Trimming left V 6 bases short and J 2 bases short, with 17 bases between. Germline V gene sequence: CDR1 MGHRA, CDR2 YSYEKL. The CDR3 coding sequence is TGCGCCAGCAGTCGAGCGGGGGGGATGGCTGGAAACACCATATATTTT. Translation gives CASSRAGGMAGNTIYF.

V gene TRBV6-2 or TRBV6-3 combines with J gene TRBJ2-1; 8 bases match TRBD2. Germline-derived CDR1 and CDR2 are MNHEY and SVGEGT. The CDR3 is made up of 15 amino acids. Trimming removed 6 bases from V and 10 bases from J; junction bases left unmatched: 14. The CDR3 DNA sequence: TGTGCCAGCAGCCGGTGGACTAGCCAAGTAGGAGAGCAGTTCTTC. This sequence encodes CASSRWTSQVGEQFF.

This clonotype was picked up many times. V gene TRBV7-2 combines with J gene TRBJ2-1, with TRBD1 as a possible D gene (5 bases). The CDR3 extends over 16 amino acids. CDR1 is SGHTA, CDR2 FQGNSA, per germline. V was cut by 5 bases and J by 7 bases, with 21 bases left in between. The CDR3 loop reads CASSARAQGLSNEQFF. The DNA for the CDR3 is TGTGCCAGCAGCGCCCGGGCGCAGGGCCTATCAAATGAGCAGTTCTTC.

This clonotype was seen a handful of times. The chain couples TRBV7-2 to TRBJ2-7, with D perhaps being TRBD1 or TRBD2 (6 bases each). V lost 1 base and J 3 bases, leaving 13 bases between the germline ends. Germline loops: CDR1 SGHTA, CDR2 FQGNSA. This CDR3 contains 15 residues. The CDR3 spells CASSLVWGANYEQYF. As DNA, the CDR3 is TGTGCCAGCAGCTTAGTGTGGGGGGCTAACTACGAGCAGTACTTC.

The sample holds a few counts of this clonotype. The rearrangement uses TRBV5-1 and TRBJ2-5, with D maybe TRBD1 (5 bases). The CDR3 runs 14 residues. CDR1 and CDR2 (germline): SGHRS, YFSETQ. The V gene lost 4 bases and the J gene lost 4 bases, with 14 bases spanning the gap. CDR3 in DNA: TGCGCCAGCAGCGGTGCAGGGTTCGGAGAGACCCAGTACTTC. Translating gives CASSGAGFGETQYF.

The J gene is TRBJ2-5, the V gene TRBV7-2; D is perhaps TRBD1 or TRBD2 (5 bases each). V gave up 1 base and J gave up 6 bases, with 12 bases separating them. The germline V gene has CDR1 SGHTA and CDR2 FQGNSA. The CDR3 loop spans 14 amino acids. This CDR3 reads CASSLGDPSKTQYF. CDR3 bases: TGTGCCAGCAGCTTAGGGGACCCTTCGAAGACCCAGTACTTC.

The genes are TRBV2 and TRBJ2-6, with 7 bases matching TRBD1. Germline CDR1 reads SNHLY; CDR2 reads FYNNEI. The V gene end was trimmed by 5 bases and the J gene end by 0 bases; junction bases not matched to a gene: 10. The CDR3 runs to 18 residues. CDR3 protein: CASSYRDSAVSGANVLTF. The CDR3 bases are TGTGCCAGCAGTTACCGGGACAGTGCTGTCTCTGGGGCCAACGTCCTGACTTTC.

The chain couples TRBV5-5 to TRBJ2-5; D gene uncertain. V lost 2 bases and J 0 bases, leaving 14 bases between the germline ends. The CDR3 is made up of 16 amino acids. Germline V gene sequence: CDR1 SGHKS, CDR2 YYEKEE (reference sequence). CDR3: CASSLRNGHYQETQYF. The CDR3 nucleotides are TGTGCCAGCAGCTTACGGAACGGGCACTACCAAGAGACCCAGTACTTC.

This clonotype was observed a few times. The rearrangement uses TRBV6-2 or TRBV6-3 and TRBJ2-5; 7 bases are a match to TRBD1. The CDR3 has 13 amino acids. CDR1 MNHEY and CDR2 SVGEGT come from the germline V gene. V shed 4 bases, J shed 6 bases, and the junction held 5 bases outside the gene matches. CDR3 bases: TGTGCCAGCAGTTTGGACAGGCTGAAGACCCAGTACTTC. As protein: CASSLDRLKTQYF.

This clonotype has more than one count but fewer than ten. The CDR3 loop is CSARGQAFSQETQYF. For the CDR3, the DNA is TGCAGTGCCCGCGGACAAGCCTTTTCCCAAGAGACCCAGTACTTC. The chain recombines TRBV20-1 with TRBJ2-5; weak D call: TRBD1 (5 bases). The CDR3 has 15 residues. V shed 6 bases and J shed 1 base, with 18 bases lying between them. The germline gives CDR1 DFQATT, CDR2 SNEGSKA (reference sequence).

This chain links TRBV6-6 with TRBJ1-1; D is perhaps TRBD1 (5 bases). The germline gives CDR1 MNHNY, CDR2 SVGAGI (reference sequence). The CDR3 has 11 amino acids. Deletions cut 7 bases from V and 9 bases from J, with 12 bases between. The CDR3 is CASMEGQKAFF. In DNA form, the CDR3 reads TGTGCCAGCATGGAGGGGCAGAAAGCTTTCTTT.

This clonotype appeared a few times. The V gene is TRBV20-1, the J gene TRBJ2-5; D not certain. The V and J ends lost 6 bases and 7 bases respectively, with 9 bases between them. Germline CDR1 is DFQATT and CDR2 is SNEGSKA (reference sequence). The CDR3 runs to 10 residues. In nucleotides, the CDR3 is TGCAGTGCCACGAGGCGGACCCAGTACTTC. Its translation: CSATRRTQYF.

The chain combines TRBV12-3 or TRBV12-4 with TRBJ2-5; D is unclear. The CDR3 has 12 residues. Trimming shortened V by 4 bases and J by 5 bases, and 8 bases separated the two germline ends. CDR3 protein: CASSYDGETQYF. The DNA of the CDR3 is TGTGCCAGCAGTTATGATGGTGAGACCCAGTACTTC.

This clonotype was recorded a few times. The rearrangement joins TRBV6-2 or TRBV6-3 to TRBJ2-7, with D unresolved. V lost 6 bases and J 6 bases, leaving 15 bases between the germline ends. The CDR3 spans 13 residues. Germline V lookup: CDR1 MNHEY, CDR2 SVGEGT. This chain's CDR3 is CASSSRPFGEQYV. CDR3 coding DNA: TGTGCCAGCAGCTCCAGACCCTTTGGCGAGCAGTACGTC.

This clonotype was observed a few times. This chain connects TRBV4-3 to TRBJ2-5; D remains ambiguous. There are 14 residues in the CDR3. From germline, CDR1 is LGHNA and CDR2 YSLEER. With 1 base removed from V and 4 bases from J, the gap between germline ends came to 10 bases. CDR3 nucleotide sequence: TGCGCCAGCAGCCAAGCATGGGGATTAGAGACCCAGTACTTC. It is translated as CASSQAWGLETQYF.

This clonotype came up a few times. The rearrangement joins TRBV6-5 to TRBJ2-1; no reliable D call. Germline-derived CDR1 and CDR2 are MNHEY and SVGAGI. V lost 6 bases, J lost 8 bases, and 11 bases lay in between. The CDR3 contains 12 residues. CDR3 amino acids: CASSTGVYEQFF. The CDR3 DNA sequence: TGTGCCAGCAGCACCGGTGTTTATGAGCAGTTCTTC.

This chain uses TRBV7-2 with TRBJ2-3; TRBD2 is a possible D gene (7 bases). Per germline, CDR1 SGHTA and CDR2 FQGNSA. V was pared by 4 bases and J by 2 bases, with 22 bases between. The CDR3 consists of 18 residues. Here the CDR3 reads CASSSIASGGRSTDTQYF. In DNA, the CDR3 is TGTGCCAGCAGCTCAATAGCGTCGGGGGGCCGCTCCACAGATACGCAGTATTTT.

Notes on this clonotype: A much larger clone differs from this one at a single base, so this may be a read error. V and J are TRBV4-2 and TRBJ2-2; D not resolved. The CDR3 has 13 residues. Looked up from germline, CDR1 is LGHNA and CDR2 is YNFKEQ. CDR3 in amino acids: CARSQELNWELFF. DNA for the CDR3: TGTGCCAGAAGCCAAGAACTAAACTGGGAGCTGTTTTTT.

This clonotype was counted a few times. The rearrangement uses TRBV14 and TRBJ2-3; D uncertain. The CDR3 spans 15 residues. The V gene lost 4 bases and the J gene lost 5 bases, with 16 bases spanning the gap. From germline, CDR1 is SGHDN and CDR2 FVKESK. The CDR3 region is CASSPSGVLKDTQYF. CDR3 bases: TGTGCCAGCAGCCCCTCTGGGGTACTCAAAGATACGCAGTATTTT.

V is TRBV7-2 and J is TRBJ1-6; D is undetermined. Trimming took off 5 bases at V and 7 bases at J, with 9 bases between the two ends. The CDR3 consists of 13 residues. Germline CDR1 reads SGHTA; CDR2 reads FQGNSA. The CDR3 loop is CASSDQQNSPLHF. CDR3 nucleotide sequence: TGTGCCAGCAGCGATCAGCAGAATTCACCCCTCCACTTT. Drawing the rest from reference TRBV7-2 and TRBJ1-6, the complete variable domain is GAGVSQSPSNKVTEKGKDVELRCDPISGHTALYWYRQSLGQGLEFLIYFQGNSAPDKSGLPSDRFSAERTGGSVSTLTIQRTQQEDSAVYLCASSDQQNSPLHFGNGTRLTVT.

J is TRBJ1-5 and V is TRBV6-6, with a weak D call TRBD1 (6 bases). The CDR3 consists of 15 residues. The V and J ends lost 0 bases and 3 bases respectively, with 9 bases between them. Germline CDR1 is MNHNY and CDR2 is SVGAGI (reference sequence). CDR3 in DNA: TGTGCCAGCAGTTACTCGTCAGGGGTCAATCAGCCCCAGCATTTT. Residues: CASSYSSGVNQPQHF.

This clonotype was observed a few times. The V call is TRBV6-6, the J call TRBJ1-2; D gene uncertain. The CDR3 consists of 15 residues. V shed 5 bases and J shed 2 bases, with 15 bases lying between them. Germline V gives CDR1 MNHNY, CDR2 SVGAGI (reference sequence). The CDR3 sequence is CASSRGIDGNYGYTF. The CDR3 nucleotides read TGTGCCAGCAGTCGCGGGATAGATGGAAACTATGGCTACACCTTC.

CDR3 nucleotides: TGCGCCAGCAGCTGGGGGGGACTAGCGGGCTACAATGAGCAGTTCTTC. It yields the protein CASSWGGLAGYNEQFF. The chain couples TRBV5-1 to TRBJ2-1; 12 positions match TRBD2. The CDR3 runs 16 residues. V shed 3 bases, J shed 3 bases, and the junction held 4 bases outside the gene matches. Germline V gene sequence: CDR1 SGHRS, CDR2 YFSETQ.

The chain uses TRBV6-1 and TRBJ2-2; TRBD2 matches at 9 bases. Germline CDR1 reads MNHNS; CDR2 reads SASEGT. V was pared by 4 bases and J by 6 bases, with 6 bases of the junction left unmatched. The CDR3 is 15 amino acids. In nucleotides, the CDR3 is TGTGCCAGCAGTGCGAAGGTAGCGGGGGCCGGGGAGCTGTTTTTT. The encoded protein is CASSAKVAGAGELFF.